The 27 T cell receptor beta chains given below trace back to one sample, sequenced in a study of Graves' ophthalmopathy and Graves' hyperthyroidism. The authors amplified TCR beta CDR3 regions, and they did so from RNA transcripts for repertoire sequencing. RT-PCR in the first round used HTBI primers; a second-round multiplex PCR followed. TCRdb independently ran MiXCR on the multiplex PCR reads; one entry per CDR3 protein. The sample gives over 40,000 distinct CDR3 sequences, 50% of which show up once; around 23% is in the top ten. The sequenced material came from peripheral blood. The receptor set was obtained from an adult man with Graves' ophthalmopathy.

The chain has TRBV20-1 and TRBJ2-7; D possibly corresponds to TRBD1 (6 bases). Deletions cut 2 bases from V and 2 bases from J, with 10 bases between. CDR3 size: 13 residues. The germline CDR1 and CDR2 sequences are DFQATT and SNEGSKA (reference sequence). CDR3 loop: CSARPHRAYEQYF. CDR3 nucleotides: TGCAGTGCTAGACCTCACAGGGCCTACGAGCAGTACTTC.

About this clonotype: No conserved phenylalanine or tryptophan ends this CDR3, so it is likely a read error. The chain recombines TRBV7-2 with TRBJ2-7; D is ambiguous. Germline assignment: CDR1 SGHTA and CDR2 FQGNSA. V was trimmed by 1 base and J by 3 bases, leaving 7 bases between them. CDR3 length: 13 amino acids. CDR3: CASSLGASYEQYS. The CDR3 bases are TGTGCCAGCAGCTTAGGGGCTAGCTACGAGCAGTACTCC.

The V gene is TRBV20-1, the J gene TRBJ2-6; 11 bases are shared with TRBD2. J was trimmed by 10 bases and V by 0 bases; bases with no gene match: 5. The CDR3 has 15 residues. Per germline, CDR1 DFQATT and CDR2 SNEGSKA (reference sequence). CDR3 in amino acids: CSARDRASGGNVLTF. CDR3 DNA sequence: TGCAGTGCTAGAGATAGGGCTAGCGGGGGGAACGTCCTGACTTTC.

The V and J genes are TRBV24-1 and TRBJ2-1, with 9 nucleotides matching TRBD1. This CDR3 comprises 15 residues. Germline V gene data show CDR1 as KGHDR and CDR2 as SFDVKD. V lost 4 bases and J lost 9; bases outside the gene matches: 9. CDR3: CATSDHRGRGGEQFF. As DNA, the CDR3 is TGTGCCACCAGTGACCACAGGGGGCGTGGGGGTGAGCAGTTCTTC.

The rearrangement uses TRBV25-1 and TRBJ2-3; 11 bases agree with TRBD2. Germline CDR1 reads MGHDK; CDR2 reads SYGVNS. V was pared by 8 bases and J by 0 bases, with 7 bases of the junction left unmatched. The CDR3 totals 16 residues. The CDR3 sequence: CASRQTSGASTDTQYF. CDR3 sequence (DNA): TGTGCCAGCCGGCAGACTAGCGGGGCGAGCACAGATACGCAGTATTTT.

The rearrangement links TRBV7-9 to TRBJ1-2; TRBD1 agrees at 7 bases. This CDR3 spans 16 amino acids. After removal of 0 bases from V and 5 bases from J, the junction contained 9 bases not matched to a gene. CDR1 is SEHNR, CDR2 FQNEAQ, per germline (reference sequence). The CDR3 reads CASSLARDSRRYGYTF. CDR3 nucleotide sequence: TGTGCCAGCAGCTTAGCGCGGGACAGTAGAAGGTATGGCTACACCTTC.

The V and J genes are TRBV29-1 and TRBJ2-1; D unresolved. V lost 1 base and J lost 5, with 6 bases in between. Germline loops: CDR1 SQVTM, CDR2 ANQGSEA. The CDR3 length is 12 residues. The CDR3 coding sequence is TGCAGCGTTGAAGCACTTGACAATGAGCAGTTCTTC. This translates into CSVEALDNEQFF.

As for this clonotype: As the CDR3 is not closed by the conserved phenylalanine or tryptophan, this likely results from a read error. The genes are TRBV5-4 and TRBJ2-1; no clear D gene. The length of the CDR3 is 14 residues. Germline V CDR1 and CDR2: SGHNT, YYREEE (reference sequence). The CDR3 protein is CAISFIRIPEEQFS. DNA for the CDR3: TGTGCCATCAGCTTTATTCGCATCCCCGAAGAGCAGTTCTCC.

This chain uses TRBV10-3 with TRBJ2-7; 11 nucleotides line up with TRBD2. The CDR3 extends over 12 amino acids. Germline CDR1 is ENHRY and CDR2 is SYGVKD. After removal of 5 bases from V and 6 bases from J, the junction contained 0 bases not matched to a gene. The CDR3 coding sequence is TGTGCCATCAGTACTAGCGGGAGCGAGCAGTACTTC. It is translated as CAISTSGSEQYF.

This clonotype was seen at least ten times. This sequence joins TRBV6-1 and TRBJ2-5; D is unresolved. The CDR3 sequence is 12 residues long. Trimming shortened V by 0 bases and J by 5 bases, and 4 bases separated the two germline ends. From germline, CDR1 is MNHNS and CDR2 SASEGT. CDR3 DNA sequence: TGTGCCAGCAGTGAAGCCTGGGAGACCCAGTACTTC. It yields the protein CASSEAWETQYF.

The rearrangement joins TRBV5-1 to TRBJ2-3; possibly TRBD1 or TRBD2 for D (5 bases each). CDR1 is SGHRS and CDR2 is YFSETQ in the germline V gene. This CDR3 region has 15 residues. Deletions cut 0 bases from V and 5 bases from J, with 13 bases between. CDR3 protein: CASSLALGERDTQYF. The CDR3, as DNA: TGCGCCAGCAGCTTGGCTCTGGGGGAACGAGATACGCAGTATTTT.

Regarding this clonotype: The junction and the germline gene differ at one end; a read error may be behind it. The chain is built from TRBV19 and TRBJ1-6, with D perhaps matching TRBD1 (6 bases). The CDR3 length is 14 residues. The germline CDR1 and CDR2 sequences are LNHDA and SQIVND (reference sequence). CDR3 residues: CASSPRTDHSPLRF. In DNA, the CDR3 is TGTGCCAGTAGTCCTCGGACAGATCATTCACCCCTCCGCTTT.

The J gene is TRBJ1-1, the V gene TRBV5-4; perhaps TRBD1 as D (6 bases). The germline CDR1 and CDR2 sequences are SGHNT and YYREEE (reference sequence). V lost 4 bases and J 1 base, leaving 17 bases between the germline ends. This CDR3 spans 16 amino acids. CDR3 protein: CASSPILDRKNTEAFF. DNA of the CDR3: TGTGCCAGCAGCCCTATCTTGGACAGAAAGAACACTGAAGCTTTCTTT.

In regard to this clonotype: This CDR3 is missing its conserved last phenylalanine or tryptophan, likely due to a read error. V and J are TRBV20-1 and TRBJ1-1; 8 nucleotides agree with TRBD1. Germline V gives CDR1 DFQATT, CDR2 SNEGSKA (reference sequence). Trimming cost V 6 bases and J 4 bases; bases outside gene matches: 7. The CDR3 is made up of 13 amino acids. The CDR3 sequence: CSAHRGASTEAFC. The CDR3 nucleotides are TGCAGTGCGCACAGGGGGGCGAGCACTGAAGCTTTCTGT.

The chain is built from TRBV29-1 and TRBJ2-5; maybe TRBD2 (6 bases). V was trimmed by 8 bases and J by 2 bases, leaving 12 bases between them. The CDR3 sequence is 12 residues long. Germline V gene data show CDR1 as SQVTM and CDR2 as ANQGSEA. CDR3 nucleotides: TGCAGCATATCGGACTATCAAGAGACCCAGTACTTC. Its protein is CSISDYQETQYF.

There are many counts of this clonotype. The V and J genes are TRBV13 and TRBJ2-3; D possibly corresponds to TRBD2 (5 bases). In germline, CDR1 is PRHDT, CDR2 FYEKMQ (reference sequence). Trimming pared 2 bases from V and 6 bases from J, leaving 15 bases between. The CDR3 consists of 15 residues. The CDR3 DNA follows: TGTGCCAGCAGCTTAAGCGTCGGGGTAGGGGATACGCAGTATTTT. It yields the protein CASSLSVGVGDTQYF.

This clonotype was detected ten times or more. V and J are TRBV7-9 and TRBJ2-5, with a possible D match to TRBD1 (6 bases). The germline V and J ends were trimmed by 5 bases and 4 bases, with 17 bases remaining between them. Germline V gene sequence: CDR1 SEHNR, CDR2 FQNEAQ (reference sequence). There are 15 residues in the CDR3. The CDR3 region is CASSPGVGGRETQYF. The CDR3, as DNA: TGTGCCAGCAGCCCCGGGGTTGGGGGCCGAGAGACCCAGTACTTC.

V gene TRBV20-1 combines with J gene TRBJ2-1; D is perhaps TRBD1 (7 bases). The CDR3 totals 14 residues. The V gene lost 2 bases and the J gene lost 4 bases, with 12 bases spanning the gap. Looked up from germline, CDR1 is DFQATT and CDR2 is SNEGSKA (reference sequence). The DNA of the CDR3 is TGCAGTGCTAGATCGGGGGACAGTTACAATGAGCAGTTCTTC. This codes for CSARSGDSYNEQFF.

The chain carries TRBV19 and TRBJ2-2, with D hard to call. Per the germline V gene, CDR1 is LNHDA and CDR2 is SQIVND (reference sequence). Trimming took off 5 bases at V and 10 bases at J, with 14 bases between the two ends. The CDR3 has 13 residues. CDR3 DNA: TGTGCCAGTAGTGAACCCCGGGCGGAGGAGCTGTTTTTT. Protein: CASSEPRAEELFF.

This clonotype is deemed medium-sized. The rearrangement links TRBV10-3 to TRBJ2-1; D is perhaps TRBD1 (6 bases). Germline assignment: CDR1 ENHRY and CDR2 SYGVKD. CDR3 length: 13 residues. The V gene lost 5 bases and the J gene lost 5 bases, with 10 bases spanning the gap. The CDR3 reads CAISRTAHNEQFF. In nucleotides, the CDR3 is TGTGCCATCAGTAGGACAGCCCACAATGAGCAGTTCTTC.

This clonotype was counted ten times or more. The genes are TRBV11-1 and TRBJ2-5; D not certain. Germline CDR1 is SGHAT and CDR2 is FQDESV (reference sequence). This CDR3 has 14 amino acids. V was trimmed by 3 bases and J by 5 bases, leaving 13 bases between them. The CDR3 bases are TGTGCCAGCAGCTTTGGAGTCTCTTTGGAGACCCAGTACTTC. Its protein is CASSFGVSLETQYF.

The V call is TRBV2, the J call TRBJ2-5; tentative D call: TRBD1 (6 bases). The V end lost 8 bases, the J end lost 5 bases, and 12 bases lay between the germline ends. The CDR3 contains 12 residues. Germline assignment: CDR1 SNHLY and CDR2 FYNNEI. DNA for the CDR3: TGTGCCAGCGCACAGGGCGTGGAGACCCAGTACTTC. This gives the protein CASAQGVETQYF.

Concerning this clonotype: This could be a read error, since a much larger clone is one nucleotide away. Since no conserved phenylalanine or tryptophan closes the CDR3, a read error is the likely cause. This chain links TRBV9 with TRBJ2-1, with TRBD1 identical over 7 bases. Germline V gene data show CDR1 as SGDLS and CDR2 as YYNGEE. The CDR3 loop spans 14 amino acids. V lost 4 bases and J lost 12; bases outside the gene matches: 13. The CDR3 sequence is CASSPLQGLGGQFL. In DNA, the CDR3 is TGTGCCAGCAGCCCGTTACAGGGGCTGGGTGGGCAGTTCCTC.

The chain has TRBV20-1 and TRBJ2-3, with 10 bases that match TRBD1. This CDR3 region has 18 residues. V was clipped by 0 bases and J by 2 bases; unmatched bases: 11. The V gene's germline CDR1 is DFQATT and CDR2 SNEGSKA (reference sequence). CDR3 nucleotides: TGCAGTGCTAGAGAGGGACAGGGGTCACGGTTTACCACAGATACGCAGTATTTT. This sequence encodes CSAREGQGSRFTTDTQYF.

This clonotype was found a few times. The chain has TRBV7-7 and TRBJ1-2; no reliable D call. Germline assignment: CDR1 SSHAT and CDR2 FNYEAQ (reference sequence). The CDR3 has 10 residues. The DNA for the CDR3 is TGTGCTAGCGGCCCAATTGGCTACACCTTC. Protein product: CASGPIGYTF.

This clonotype was observed a handful of times. This chain links TRBV20-1 with TRBJ1-5; D is unresolved. Germline CDR1 DFQATT, CDR2 SNEGSKA (reference sequence). The CDR3 totals 14 residues. V gave up 3 bases and J gave up 1 base, with 10 bases separating them. The CDR3 nucleotides are TGCAGTGCTAGTCCGGGTTCCAGCAATCAGCCCCAGCATTTT. It yields the protein CSASPGSSNQPQHF.

This clonotype was seen a single time. The chain joins TRBV9 to TRBJ2-3; D not certain. V shed 2 bases and J shed 1 base, with 11 bases lying between them. CDR1 is SGDLS and CDR2 is YYNGEE in the germline V gene. This CDR3 region has 15 residues. DNA of the CDR3: TGTGCCAGCAGCGTCGCCTCGGTGGGCACAGATACGCAGTATTTT. Translating gives CASSVASVGTDTQYF. Filled out from reference TRBV9 and TRBJ2-3, the complete variable domain reads DSGVTQTPKHLITATGQRVTLRCSPRSGDLSVYWYQQSLDQGLQFLIQYYNGEERAKGNILERFSAQQFPDLHSELNLSSLELGDSALYFCASSVASVGTDTQYFGPGTRLTVL.